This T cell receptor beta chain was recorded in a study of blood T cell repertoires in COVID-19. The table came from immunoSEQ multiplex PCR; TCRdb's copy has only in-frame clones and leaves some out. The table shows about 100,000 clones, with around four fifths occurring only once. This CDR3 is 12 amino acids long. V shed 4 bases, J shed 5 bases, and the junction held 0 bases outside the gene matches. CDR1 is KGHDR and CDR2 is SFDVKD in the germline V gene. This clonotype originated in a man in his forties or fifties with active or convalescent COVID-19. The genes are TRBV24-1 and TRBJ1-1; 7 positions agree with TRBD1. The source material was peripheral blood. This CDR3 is CATSEQGTEAFF. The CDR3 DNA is TGTGCCACCAGTGAACAGGGGACTGAAGCTTTCTTT.